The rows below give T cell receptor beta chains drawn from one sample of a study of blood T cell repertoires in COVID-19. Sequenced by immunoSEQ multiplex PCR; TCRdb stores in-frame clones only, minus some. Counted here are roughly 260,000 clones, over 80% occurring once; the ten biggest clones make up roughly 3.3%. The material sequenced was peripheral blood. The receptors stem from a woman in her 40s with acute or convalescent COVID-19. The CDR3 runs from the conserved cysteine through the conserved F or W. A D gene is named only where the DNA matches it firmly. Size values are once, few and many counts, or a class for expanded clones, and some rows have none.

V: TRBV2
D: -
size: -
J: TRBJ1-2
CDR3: CASSVPQGNHGYTF
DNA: TGTGCCAGCAGTGTCCCACAGGGTAACCATGGCTACACCTTC

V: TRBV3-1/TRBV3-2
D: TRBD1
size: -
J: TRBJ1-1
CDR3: CASSQAYPRTGRTEAFF
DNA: TGTGCCAGCAGCCAAGCTTACCCCCGGACAGGGAGAACTGAAGCTTTCTTT

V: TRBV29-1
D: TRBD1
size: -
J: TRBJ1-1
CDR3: CSVAPTGMNTEAFF
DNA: TGCAGCGTTGCCCCGACAGGGATGAACACTGAAGCTTTCTTT

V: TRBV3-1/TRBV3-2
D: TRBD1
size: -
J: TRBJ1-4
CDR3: CASSQRGQGTNEKLFF
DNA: TGTGCCAGCAGCCAAAGGGGACAGGGAACTAATGAAAAACTGTTTTTT

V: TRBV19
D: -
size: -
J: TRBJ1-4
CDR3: CASSTYPWRTKGDEKLFF
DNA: TGTGCCAGTAGTACATACCCGTGGCGGACAAAAGGTGATGAAAAACTGTTTTTT

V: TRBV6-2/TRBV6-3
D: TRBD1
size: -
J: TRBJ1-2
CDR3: CASSRPGTGDYGYTF
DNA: TGTGCCAGCAGCAGACCCGGGACAGGGGATTATGGCTACACCTTC

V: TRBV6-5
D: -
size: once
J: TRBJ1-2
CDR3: CASSYSEGAGKYGYTF
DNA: TGTGCCAGCAGTTACTCGGAGGGCGCCGGGAAGTATGGCTACACCTTC

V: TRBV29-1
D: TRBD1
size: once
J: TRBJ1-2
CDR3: CSVVTGGGYGYTF
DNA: TGCAGCGTTGTTACAGGGGGTGGCTATGGCTACACCTTC

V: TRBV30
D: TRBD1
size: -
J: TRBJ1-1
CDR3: CAWSRRQGGTEAFF
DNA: TGTGCCTGGAGTCGGAGACAGGGGGGCACTGAAGCTTTCTTT

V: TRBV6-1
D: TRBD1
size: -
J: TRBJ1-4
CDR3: CASSEGTGGRKLFF
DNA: TGTGCCAGCAGTGAAGGGACAGGGGGCCGAAAACTGTTTTTT

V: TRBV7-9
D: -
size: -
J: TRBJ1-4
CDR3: CASSLVDSNEKLFF
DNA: TGTGCCAGCAGCCTCGTGGACAGTAATGAAAAACTGTTTTTT

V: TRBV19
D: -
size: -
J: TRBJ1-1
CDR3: CASSITARGNTEAFF
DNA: TGTGCCAGTAGTATCACGGCAAGGGGGAACACTGAAGCTTTCTTT

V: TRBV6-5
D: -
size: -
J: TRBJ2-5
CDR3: CASHRQNETQYF
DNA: TGTGCCAGCCACCGACAGAATGAGACCCAGTACTTC

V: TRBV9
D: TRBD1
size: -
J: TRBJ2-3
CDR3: CASSPGQSSTDTQYF
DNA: TGTGCCAGCAGCCCGGGACAGTCTTCCACAGATACGCAGTATTTT

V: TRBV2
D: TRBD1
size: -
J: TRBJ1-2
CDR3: CASNRGNGYTF
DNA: TGTGCCAGCAACAGGGGAAATGGCTACACCTTC

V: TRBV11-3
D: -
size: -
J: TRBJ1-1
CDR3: CASRGGGTEAFF
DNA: TGTGCCAGCAGAGGGGGGGGTACTGAAGCTTTCTTT

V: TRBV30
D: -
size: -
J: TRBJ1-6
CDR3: CAWRGQTNSPLHF
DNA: TGTGCCTGGAGAGGACAGACGAATTCACCCCTCCACTTT

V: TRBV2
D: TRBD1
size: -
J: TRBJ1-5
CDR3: CASSLQGGAYQPQHF
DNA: TGTGCCAGCAGTTTACAGGGGGGTGCTTATCAGCCCCAGCATTTT

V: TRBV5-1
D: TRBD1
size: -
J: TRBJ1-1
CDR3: CASSLAGTGLGNTEAFF
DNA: TGCGCCAGCAGCTTGGCCGGGACAGGGCTGGGGAACACTGAAGCTTTCTTT

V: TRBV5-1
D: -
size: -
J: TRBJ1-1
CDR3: CASSFEEFTEAFF
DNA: TGCGCCAGCAGCTTCGAGGAATTCACTGAAGCTTTCTTT

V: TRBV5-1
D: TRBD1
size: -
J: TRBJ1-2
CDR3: CASSLGQGIHYGYTF
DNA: TGCGCCAGCAGCTTGGGACAGGGAATTCATTATGGCTACACCTTC

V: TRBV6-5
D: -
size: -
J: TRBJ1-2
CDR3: CASSYSSNYGYTF
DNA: TGTGCCAGCAGTTACTCCAGTAACTATGGCTACACCTTC

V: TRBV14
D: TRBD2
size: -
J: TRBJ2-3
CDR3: CASSITPWRGEWNTQYF
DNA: TGTGCCAGCAGTATTACTCCGTGGCGGGGGGAATGGAATACGCAGTATTTT

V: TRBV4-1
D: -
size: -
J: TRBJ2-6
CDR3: CASSQVGVPGANVLTF
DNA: TGCGCCAGCAGCCAAGTTGGAGTACCCGGGGCCAACGTCCTGACTTTC

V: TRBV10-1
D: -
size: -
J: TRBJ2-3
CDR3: CASSETGWGDTQYF
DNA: TGCGCCAGCAGTGAGACAGGGTGGGGAGATACGCAGTATTTT

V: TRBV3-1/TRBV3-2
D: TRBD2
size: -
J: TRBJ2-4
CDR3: CASSLRASGGPKNIQYF
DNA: TGTGCCAGCAGCCTGAGGGCTAGCGGGGGGCCCAAAAACATTCAGTACTTC

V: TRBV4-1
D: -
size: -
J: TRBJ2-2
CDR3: CASSLVLVGGNSDTGELFF
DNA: TGCGCCAGCAGCCTAGTCTTGGTAGGGGGTAATAGCGACACCGGGGAGCTGTTTTTT

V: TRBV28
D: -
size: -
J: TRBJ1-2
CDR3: CASRGGGTGYTF
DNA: TGTGCCAGCAGAGGCGGCGGGACCGGCTACACCTTC

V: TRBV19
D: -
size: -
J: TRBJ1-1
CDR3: CASSPMTVQNTEAFF
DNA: TGTGCCAGTAGCCCTATGACAGTTCAGAACACTGAAGCTTTCTTT

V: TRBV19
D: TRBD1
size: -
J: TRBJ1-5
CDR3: CASSTSDRANQPQHF
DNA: TGTGCCAGTAGTACCTCGGACAGGGCGAATCAGCCCCAGCATTTT

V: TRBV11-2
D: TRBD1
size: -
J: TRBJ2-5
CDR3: CASSFDRGRETQYF
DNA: TGTGCCAGCAGCTTTGACAGGGGGCGAGAGACCCAGTACTTC

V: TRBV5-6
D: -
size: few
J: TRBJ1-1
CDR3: CASSTDSGNTEAFF
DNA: TGTGCCAGCAGCACCGACTCCGGGAACACTGAAGCTTTCTTT

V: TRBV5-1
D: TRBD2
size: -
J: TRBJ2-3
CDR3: CASSLRPSGGYDTDTQYF
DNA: TGCGCCAGCAGCTTGAGGCCTAGCGGGGGGTACGACACAGATACGCAGTATTTT

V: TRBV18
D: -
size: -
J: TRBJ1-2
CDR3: CASSPDSSYGYTF
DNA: TGTGCCAGCTCACCGGACAGCTCCTATGGCTACACCTTC

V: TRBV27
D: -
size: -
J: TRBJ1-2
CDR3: CASSLQGMGTYGYTF
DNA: TGTGCCAGCAGTTTACAGGGGATGGGCACCTATGGCTACACCTTC

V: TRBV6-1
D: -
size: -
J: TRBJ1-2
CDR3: CASSEARGRTLDGYTF
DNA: TGTGCCAGCAGTGAAGCGCGGGGCAGGACTTTGGATGGCTACACCTTC

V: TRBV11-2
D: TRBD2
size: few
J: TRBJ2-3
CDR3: CASSLEPAGGGADTQYF
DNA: TGTGCCAGCAGCTTAGAACCAGCGGGGGGCGGGGCAGATACGCAGTATTTT

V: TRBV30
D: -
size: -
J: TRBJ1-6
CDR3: CAWSVRDIAPLHF
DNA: TGTGCCTGGAGTGTAAGAGACATTGCACCCCTCCACTTT

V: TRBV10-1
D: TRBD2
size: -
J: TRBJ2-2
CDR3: CASSVGWTSGANTGELFF
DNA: TGCGCCAGCAGTGTAGGTTGGACTAGCGGGGCGAACACCGGGGAGCTGTTTTTT

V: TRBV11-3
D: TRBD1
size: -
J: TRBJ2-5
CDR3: CASSAATGQQETQYF
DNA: TGTGCCAGCAGCGCTGCTACGGGACAGCAAGAGACCCAGTACTTC

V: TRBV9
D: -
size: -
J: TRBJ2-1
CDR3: CASSVGGNNEQFF
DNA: TGTGCCAGCAGCGTAGGAGGGAACAATGAGCAGTTCTTC

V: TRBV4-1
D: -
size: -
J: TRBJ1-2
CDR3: CASSQSGYGYTF
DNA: TGCGCCAGCAGCCAATCCGGCTATGGCTACACCTTC

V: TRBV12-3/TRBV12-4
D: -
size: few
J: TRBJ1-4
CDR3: CASSTSQGKLFF
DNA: TGTGCCAGCAGTACCTCCCAGGGAAAACTGTTTTTT

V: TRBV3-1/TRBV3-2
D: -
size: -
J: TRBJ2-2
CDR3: CASSGGTANTGELFF
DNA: TGTGCCAGCAGCGGAGGGACAGCGAACACCGGGGAGCTGTTTTTT

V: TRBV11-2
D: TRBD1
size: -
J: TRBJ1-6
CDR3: CASSLDSGGRGSPLHF
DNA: TGTGCCAGCAGCTTAGATTCAGGGGGCAGGGGTTCACCCCTCCACTTT

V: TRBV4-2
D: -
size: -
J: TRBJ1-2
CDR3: CASSQSRGGLYGYTF
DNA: TGTGCCAGCAGCCAGTCACGGGGGGGATTGTATGGCTACACCTTC